The 28 T cell receptor beta chains in this list originate from one sample, sequenced in a study of blood T cell repertoires in COVID-19 (dated by TCRdb to between 2020 and 2021). Libraries were made using the immunoSEQ multiplex PCR assay. In its TCRdb copy, this immuneACCESS table keeps in-frame sequences only and misses some clones. Where compared with another copy, unresolved V genes explain less than half of these, and the others have no known cause. This sample is represented by approximately 120,000 clones; roughly 89% of them were singletons. The ten most abundant clones make up 15% to 20% of the sample. Material for sequencing was peripheral blood. The receptors stem from a human donor with acute or convalescent COVID-19. The donor label of this sample is uncertain.

This sequence joins TRBV27 and TRBJ1-3, with a weak D call TRBD1 (6 bases). The V gene's germline CDR1 is MNHEY and CDR2 SMNVEV (reference sequence). The CDR3 is 14 residues long. The germline V and J ends were trimmed by 4 bases and 3 bases, with 10 bases remaining between them. This CDR3 reads CASSSRGYGNTIYF. The CDR3 coding sequence is TGTGCCAGCAGTTCAAGGGGGTATGGAAACACCATATATTTT.

V is TRBV29-1 and J is TRBJ2-3, with 9 bases aligning to TRBD2. Germline CDR1 is SQVTM and CDR2 is ANQGSEA. Trimming removed 5 bases from V and 4 bases from J; junction bases left unmatched: 10. The CDR3 covers 15 residues. CDR3 sequence (DNA): TGCAGCGTTTCTACCCTAGCGGGGAATCCAGATACGCAGTATTTT. Residues: CSVSTLAGNPDTQYF.

The chain is built from TRBV3-1 (or the pseudogene TRBV3-2) and TRBJ1-4; D not certain. V lost 1 base, J lost 5 bases, and 11 bases lay in between. CDR3 length: 15 amino acids. Looked up from germline, CDR1 is LGHDT and CDR2 is YNNKEL (reference sequence). In DNA form, the CDR3 reads TGTGCCAGCAGCCAAGGGTCACAGCCAAATGAAAAACTGTTTTTT. Its translation: CASSQGSQPNEKLFF.

V is TRBV4-2 and J is TRBJ2-4; the match to TRBD2 covers 11 bases. The CDR3 length is 16 residues. Trimming took 4 bases from V and 8 from J; bases not matched to a gene: 10. The germline V gene has CDR1 LGHNA and CDR2 YNFKEQ. The CDR3 coding sequence is TGTGCCAGCAGCCGTGACCTTAGCGGGGGGGCGTACATTCAGTACTTC. It encodes CASSRDLSGGAYIQYF.

The sample holds a few counts of this clone. The chain recombines TRBV1 with TRBJ1-2; the listed D gene, TRBD1, was not tested against the DNA. TRBV1 is a recognized pseudogene. The CDR3 runs 15 residues. CDR3 sequence (DNA): TGCACCAGCAGCCACGGACAGGCGACCAACTATGGCTACACCTTC. This gives the protein CTSSHGQATNYGYTF.

As to this clone: The germline gene is not matched at one end of the junction; a read error may be the cause. The chain employs TRBV29-1 and TRBJ1-2; weak D call: TRBD1 (5 bases). This CDR3 has 12 amino acids. Germline V lookup: CDR1 SQVTM, CDR2 ANQGSEA. CDR3 sequence reads: CSVKDQQDGYTF. CDR3 in DNA: TGCAGCGTTAAAGACCAACAGGATGGCTACACCTTC.

The rearrangement joins TRBV7-8 to TRBJ1-2, with 8 positions matching TRBD1. The trim removed 5 bases at V and 5 bases at J, leaving 7 bases unmatched. CDR1 and CDR2 from the germline V gene are SGHVS and FQNEAQ. There are 14 residues in the CDR3. CDR3 loop: CASSRDRTGYGYTF. The CDR3, as DNA: TGTGCCAGCAGCCGGGACAGGACTGGATATGGCTACACCTTC.

V gene TRBV7-8 combines with J gene TRBJ1-6; a possible D gene is TRBD1 (5 bases). The CDR3 has 15 amino acids. Trimming removed 5 bases at V and 6 bases at J, with 14 bases between. Germline V gene sequence: CDR1 SGHVS, CDR2 FQNEAQ. The CDR3 DNA sequence: TGTGCCAGCAGCCAGAGACAGAAGCTTAATTCACCCCTCCACTTT. This sequence encodes CASSQRQKLNSPLHF.

The V gene is TRBV7-2, the J gene TRBJ1-6; 9 positions agree with TRBD1. Per germline, CDR1 SGHTA and CDR2 FQGNSA. The CDR3 spans 14 residues. Losses at the gene ends were 4 bases for V and 9 bases for J; bases not matched to a gene: 4. As DNA, the CDR3 is TGTGCCAGCAGCTCGGGACAGGGAAGTTCACCCCTCCACTTT. It specifies CASSSGQGSSPLHF.

This clone has just a few counts. The rearrangement links TRBV7-9 to TRBJ2-7, with 7 bases lining up with TRBD2. V shed 2 bases, J shed 4 bases, and the junction held 5 bases outside the gene matches. There are 14 residues in the CDR3. The germline gives CDR1 SEHNR, CDR2 FQNEAQ (reference sequence). CDR3 sequence reads: CASSLSSGKYEQYF. The CDR3 DNA reads TGTGCCAGCAGCTTATCTAGCGGAAAATACGAGCAGTACTTC.

This chain uses TRBV7-3 with TRBJ1-5; maybe TRBD1 (5 bases). The V gene lost 2 bases and the J gene lost 7 bases, with 9 bases spanning the gap. The CDR3 spans 13 residues. CDR1 and CDR2 from the germline V gene are SGHTA and FQGTGA. The CDR3 coding sequence is TGTGCCAGCAGCTTAGGCGGGGACCAGCCCCAGCATTTT. This encodes CASSLGGDQPQHF.

The chain carries TRBV7-2 and TRBJ2-5; 7 bases fit TRBD1. The ends lost 6 bases at V and 4 bases at J; junction bases unmatched: 11. The CDR3 runs to 15 residues. Per the germline V gene, CDR1 is SGHTA and CDR2 is FQGNSA. The CDR3 region has the DNA TGTGCCAGCAGTCAAAGACAGGGTACGGGAGAGACCCAGTACTTC. Residues: CASSQRQGTGETQYF.

J is TRBJ1-1 and V is TRBV28; 7 positions match TRBD1. CDR3 size: 14 residues. Germline CDR1 MDHEN, CDR2 SYDVKM. V was pared by 5 bases and J by 1 base, with 4 bases of the junction left unmatched. The CDR3 sequence is CASSKDRPNTEAFF. The CDR3 DNA reads as TGTGCCAGCAGTAAGGACAGGCCGAACACTGAAGCTTTCTTT. Combining the CDR3 with reference TRBV28 and TRBJ1-1 gives the whole variable domain DVKVTQSSRYLVKRTGEKVFLECVQDMDHENMFWYRQDPGLGLRLIYFSYDVKMKEKGDIPEGYSVSREKKERFSLILESASTNQTSMYLCASSKDRPNTEAFFGQGTRLTVV.

This clone was recorded once. The rearrangement uses TRBV19 and TRBJ1-6; D not resolved. V was pared by 5 bases and J by 9 bases, with 11 bases between. Germline CDR1 and CDR2: LNHDA and SQIVND (reference sequence). The CDR3 is 13 residues long. For the CDR3, the DNA is TGTGCCAGTAGTTGGGGAGGTAGTTCACCCCTCCACTTT. Its translation is CASSWGGSSPLHF.

The V and J genes are TRBV20-1 and TRBJ2-3, with 13 nucleotides matching TRBD2. CDR3 size: 17 residues. Germline values: CDR1 DFQATT, CDR2 SNEGSKA (reference sequence). Germline trimming cut 3 bases from V and 6 bases from J; bases unmatched to any gene: 12. CDR3 sequence (DNA): TGCAGTGCTAGTCAAATAACTAGCGGGAGGGGTAGGGATACGCAGTATTTT. Amino acids: CSASQITSGRGRDTQYF.

The rearrangement links TRBV18 to TRBJ2-7, with 10 bases that match TRBD2. CDR3 length equals 16 residues. V lost 3 bases and J lost 4; bases outside the gene matches: 9. Germline loops: CDR1 KGHSH, CDR2 LQKENI. CDR3 residues: CASSPMGSTSGYEQYF. The CDR3 nucleotides read TGTGCCAGCTCACCTATGGGTTCGACTAGCGGGTACGAGCAGTACTTC.

The V gene is TRBV6-5, the J gene TRBJ2-1; the D is unclear. The CDR3 has 14 residues. Germline assignment: CDR1 MNHEY and CDR2 SVGAGI. Between the trimmed V and J ends, which lost 0 bases and 6 bases, there was a span of 9 bases. CDR3 loop: CASSYSFYSNEQFF. In DNA form, the CDR3 reads TGTGCCAGCAGTTACTCCTTCTACTCCAATGAGCAGTTCTTC.

This sequence joins TRBV24-1 and TRBJ2-1, with a tentative D call TRBD2 (5 bases). Germline V lookup: CDR1 KGHDR, CDR2 SFDVKD. This CDR3 comprises 13 residues. Deletions cut 1 base from V and 8 bases from J, with 8 bases between. The CDR3 reads CATSDFDGDEQFF. The CDR3 nucleotides are TGTGCCACCAGTGATTTCGACGGGGATGAGCAGTTCTTC.

V gene TRBV6-5 combines with J gene TRBJ1-1, with D perhaps matching TRBD1 (6 bases). CDR1 and CDR2 (germline): MNHEY, SVGAGI. Trimming left V 6 bases short and J 4 bases short, with 12 bases between. This CDR3 is 13 amino acids long. The CDR3 nucleotides are TGTGCCAGCAGGCCCGGGACAACCACTGAAGCTTTCTTT. Protein: CASRPGTTTEAFF.

V and J are TRBV28 and TRBJ1-5; the D gene is possibly TRBD1 (6 bases). With 5 bases removed from V and 6 bases from J, the gap between germline ends came to 17 bases. This CDR3 is 15 amino acids long. Germline V gene lookup returns CDR1 MDHEN and CDR2 SYDVKM. CDR3 nucleotides: TGTGCCAGCAGTCTCGACAGGATGTTGGGTCAGCCCCAGCATTTT. Its translation is CASSLDRMLGQPQHF.

The chain links TRBV7-3 to TRBJ1-1, with D possibly matching TRBD1 (6 bases). CDR1 is SGHTA, CDR2 FQGTGA, per germline. The CDR3 loop spans 14 amino acids. Trimming removed 5 bases at V and 1 base at J, with 11 bases between. The CDR3 DNA follows: TGTGCCAGCAGCACTGGACAGCCGAACACTGAAGCTTTCTTT. Translation: CASSTGQPNTEAFF.

This clone was seen a handful of times. The rearrangement links TRBV6-6 to TRBJ1-5; TRBD1 aligns across 9 bases. CDR3 size: 16 residues. Germline V CDR1 and CDR2: MNHNY, SVGAGI (reference sequence). V gave up 5 bases and J gave up 5 bases; unmatched junction bases: 10. The DNA for the CDR3 is TGTGCCAGCAGTGCCACCGGGACAGGGATTGATCAGCCCCAGCATTTT. This sequence encodes CASSATGTGIDQPQHF.

The chain uses TRBV28 and TRBJ1-3, with D possibly being TRBD1 (5 bases). CDR3 length: 14 residues. Germline CDR1 reads MDHEN; CDR2 reads SYDVKM. Trimming removed 6 bases from V and 0 bases from J, with 9 bases in between. The CDR3 protein is CASSSGFSGNTIYF. In nucleotides, the CDR3 is TGTGCCAGCAGCTCAGGGTTCTCTGGAAACACCATATATTTT.

The chain carries TRBV5-1 and TRBJ2-2; D is perhaps TRBD1 (5 bases). Germline CDR1 and CDR2: SGHRS and YFSETQ. This CDR3 region has 13 residues. Trimming pared 3 bases from V and 6 bases from J, leaving 9 bases between. CDR3 protein: CASSSWGPGELFF. The CDR3 coding sequence is TGCGCCAGCAGCTCGTGGGGCCCCGGGGAGCTGTTTTTT. Supplemented by reference TRBV5-1 and TRBJ2-2, the full variable domain reads KAGVTQTPRYLIKTRGQQVTLSCSPISGHRSVSWYQQTPGQGLQFLFEYFSETQRNKGNFPGRFSGRQFSNSRSEMNVSTLELGDSALYLCASSSWGPGELFFGEGSRLTVL.

The chain has TRBV10-3 and TRBJ2-2; 10 positions match TRBD2. V shed 7 bases, J shed 8 bases, and the junction held 10 bases outside the gene matches. This CDR3 is 15 amino acids long. The germline gives CDR1 ENHRY, CDR2 SYGVKD. CDR3 nucleotide sequence: TGTGCCATCACACGCGGGGCTAGCGGGAGAGGGGAGCTGTTTTTT. It encodes CAITRGASGRGELFF.

Details on this clone: Different DNA sequences within this sample yield the same CDR3. CDR3 region: CASSRSSYEQYF. The CDR3 DNA is TGTGCCAGCAGCCGGAGCTCCTACGAGCAGTACTTC. The chain has TRBV6-2 or TRBV6-3 and TRBJ2-7, with no clear D. The CDR3 totals 12 residues. V lost 6 bases and J lost 0, with 6 bases in between. Germline V gene sequence: CDR1 MNHEY, CDR2 SVGEGT.

This clone was found once. V usage is TRBV27 and J usage is TRBJ1-1, with 10 bases fitting TRBD1. Trimming cost V 3 bases and J 4 bases; bases outside gene matches: 14. The germline V gene encodes CDR1 MNHEY and CDR2 SMNVEV (reference sequence). The CDR3 extends over 18 amino acids. The CDR3, as DNA: TGTGCCAGCAGTTTCCCGGGACAGGGGATCTCCCTGGGCACTGAAGCTTTCTTT. This sequence encodes CASSFPGQGISLGTEAFF.

This clone was counted a single time. As DNA, the CDR3 is TGTGCCAGTAGTATTATGGGGGCAGGCACCGGGGAGCTGTTTTTT. Translating it yields CASSIMGAGTGELFF. This chain uses TRBV19 with TRBJ2-2, with D maybe TRBD1 (6 bases). CDR1 is LNHDA and CDR2 is SQIVND in the germline V gene (reference sequence). The CDR3 loop spans 15 amino acids. The V end lost 3 bases, the J end lost 4 bases, and 12 bases lay between the germline ends.